This T cell receptor (beta chain) stems from a study of T cells in localized non-small cell lung cancer. Regarding the study as a whole: Exceeding tumor, uninvolved adjacent lung had the highest T cell clonality. Adjacent lung held a median 57 of the top 100 tumor clones.

Method: immunoSEQ multiplex PCR; TCRdb's copy keeps in-frame clones and lacks some. The data show about 13,000 clones, roughly 80% seen once. V lost 0 bases and J 1 base, leaving 7 bases between the germline ends. Germline V gives CDR1 MNHNY, CDR2 SVGAGI (reference sequence). This CDR3 spans 15 amino acids. Concerning this clone: What it binds is not known.

The TCR comes from a male donor older than 55 with stage I squamous cell lung carcinoma. The sample consisted of peripheral blood, taken before any cancer treatment. J is TRBJ1-5 and V is TRBV6-6, with D possibly being TRBD1 (5 bases). In DNA form, the CDR3 reads TGTGCCAGCAGTTACTCCGGGGGGAGCAATCAGCCCCAGCATTTT. Translating it yields CASSYSGGSNQPQHF.